This is a list of T cell receptor beta chains from one sample in a study of cytomegalovirus exposure and HLA in healthy donors. Sequencing used immunoSEQ multiplex PCR; TCRdb keeps in-frame clones, though not all of them. The table has under 200,000 clones, roughly 73% seen once. Sample: PBMCs. Receptors were obtained from a male donor in good health and CMV-seronegative. Both conserved end residues are part of each CDR3. The order of the fields is V gene, CDR3 length, clone size, J gene, D gene, CDR3 protein, CDR3 DNA. A D gene is named only where the DNA matches it firmly. The size entry is marked missing in some rows and otherwise reads once, few, many or a size class.

V gene: TRBV11-3; CDR3 length: 16; clone size: NA; J gene: TRBJ2-7; D gene: TRBD2; CDR3 protein: CASSLWPSGRSYEQYF; CDR3 DNA: TGTGCCAGCAGCTTATGGCCTAGCGGGAGGTCCTACGAGCAGTACTTC
V gene: TRBV15; CDR3 length: 15; clone size: NA; J gene: TRBJ1-4; D gene: NA; CDR3 protein: CATSRGPSSNEKLFF; CDR3 DNA: TGTGCCACCAGCAGAGGGCCATCCTCTAATGAAAAACTGTTTTTT
V gene: TRBV7-8; CDR3 length: 15; clone size: NA; J gene: TRBJ2-3; D gene: NA; CDR3 protein: CASSRYVRPTDTQYF; CDR3 DNA: TGTGCCAGCAGTCGGTACGTCCGCCCTACAGATACGCAGTATTTT
V gene: TRBV25-1; CDR3 length: 11; clone size: NA; J gene: TRBJ2-7; D gene: NA; CDR3 protein: CASRRVGEQYF; CDR3 DNA: TGTGCCAGCAGGCGCGTCGGGGAGCAGTACTTC
V gene: TRBV7-9; CDR3 length: 17; clone size: NA; J gene: TRBJ2-2; D gene: TRBD2; CDR3 protein: CASNSNEREGWTGELFF; CDR3 DNA: TGTGCCAGCAACTCCAATGAGCGGGAGGGCTGGACCGGGGAGCTGTTTTTT
V gene: TRBV9; CDR3 length: 16; clone size: NA; J gene: TRBJ2-1; D gene: TRBD2; CDR3 protein: CASSPRGGSLYNEQFF; CDR3 DNA: TGTGCCAGCAGCCCCCGGGGGGGCTCGCTTTACAATGAGCAGTTCTTC
V gene: TRBV11-2; CDR3 length: 15; clone size: NA; J gene: TRBJ1-2; D gene: NA; CDR3 protein: CASSHRGQGDYGYTF; CDR3 DNA: TGTGCCAGCAGCCACCGTGGGCAGGGCGACTATGGCTACACCTTC
V gene: TRBV4-1; CDR3 length: 15; clone size: NA; J gene: TRBJ2-5; D gene: NA; CDR3 protein: CASSHQRGKGETQYF; CDR3 DNA: TGCGCCAGCAGCCACCAAAGGGGGAAGGGAGAGACCCAGTACTTC
V gene: TRBV30; CDR3 length: 13; clone size: once; J gene: TRBJ2-7; D gene: NA; CDR3 protein: CAWGRGLTYEQYF; CDR3 DNA: TGTGCCTGGGGACGTGGACTTACCTACGAGCAGTACTTC
V gene: TRBV5-1; CDR3 length: 15; clone size: NA; J gene: TRBJ2-5; D gene: TRBD2; CDR3 protein: CASSVTSGAGETQYF; CDR3 DNA: TGCGCCAGCAGCGTGACTAGCGGGGCGGGAGAGACCCAGTACTTC
V gene: TRBV7-2; CDR3 length: 12; clone size: NA; J gene: TRBJ2-3; D gene: NA; CDR3 protein: CASSLAKDTQYF; CDR3 DNA: TGTGCCAGCAGCTTAGCCAAAGATACGCAGTATTTT
V gene: TRBV4-1; CDR3 length: 17; clone size: NA; J gene: TRBJ1-1; D gene: NA; CDR3 protein: CASNPRDYRGGLSEAFF; CDR3 DNA: TGCGCCAGCAACCCTAGGGACTACCGGGGGGGGTTGTCTGAAGCTTTCTTT
V gene: TRBV19; CDR3 length: 15; clone size: NA; J gene: TRBJ2-3; D gene: NA; CDR3 protein: CASSIQGDYTDTQYF; CDR3 DNA: TGTGCCAGTAGTATTCAGGGTGATTACACAGATACGCAGTATTTT
V gene: TRBV18; CDR3 length: 16; clone size: NA; J gene: TRBJ1-4; D gene: NA; CDR3 protein: CASSPAGRATNEKLFF; CDR3 DNA: TGTGCCAGCTCACCCGCGGGAAGGGCAACTAATGAAAAACTGTTTTTT
V gene: TRBV18; CDR3 length: 16; clone size: NA; J gene: TRBJ2-7; D gene: TRBD2; CDR3 protein: CASSPPGLAKSYEQYF; CDR3 DNA: TGTGCCAGCTCACCCCCGGGACTAGCGAAATCCTACGAGCAGTACTTC
V gene: TRBV5-1; CDR3 length: 12; clone size: NA; J gene: TRBJ2-7; D gene: TRBD1; CDR3 protein: CASSLDRGEQYF; CDR3 DNA: TGCGCCAGCAGCTTGGACAGGGGGGAGCAGTACTTC
V gene: TRBV2; CDR3 length: 14; clone size: NA; J gene: TRBJ1-1; D gene: TRBD1; CDR3 protein: CASSATGTNTEAFF; CDR3 DNA: TGTGCCAGCAGTGCGACAGGGACCAACACTGAAGCTTTCTTT
V gene: TRBV5-4; CDR3 length: 15; clone size: NA; J gene: TRBJ2-7; D gene: TRBD1; CDR3 protein: CASSLAGTGSYEQYF; CDR3 DNA: TGTGCCAGCAGCCTCGCCGGGACAGGGTCCTACGAGCAGTACTTC
V gene: TRBV4-2; CDR3 length: 15; clone size: NA; J gene: TRBJ2-3; D gene: TRBD2; CDR3 protein: CASSQDRGGPDTQYF; CDR3 DNA: TGTGCCAGCAGCCAAGATCGGGGGGGCCCAGATACGCAGTATTTT
V gene: TRBV28; CDR3 length: 15; clone size: NA; J gene: TRBJ2-1; D gene: TRBD2; CDR3 protein: CASSRGGRKNNEQFF; CDR3 DNA: TGTGCCAGCAGTCGGGGCGGGAGAAAGAACAATGAGCAGTTCTTC
V gene: TRBV28; CDR3 length: 14; clone size: NA; J gene: TRBJ2-7; D gene: TRBD2; CDR3 protein: CASSKVLAGYEQYF; CDR3 DNA: TGTGCCAGCAGTAAAGTCCTAGCGGGATACGAGCAGTACTTC
V gene: TRBV27; CDR3 length: 15; clone size: NA; J gene: TRBJ2-7; D gene: TRBD1; CDR3 protein: CASSRIGTGQFEQYF; CDR3 DNA: TGTGCCAGCAGCCGCATCGGGACAGGGCAATTCGAGCAGTACTTC
V gene: TRBV5-4; CDR3 length: 17; clone size: NA; J gene: TRBJ2-7; D gene: TRBD2; CDR3 protein: CASSFRTSGSVNYEQYF; CDR3 DNA: TGTGCCAGCAGCTTTAGGACTAGCGGGAGCGTAAACTACGAGCAGTACTTC
V gene: TRBV6-5; CDR3 length: 15; clone size: NA; J gene: TRBJ1-1; D gene: NA; CDR3 protein: CASSPNPVMNTEAFF; CDR3 DNA: TGTGCCAGCAGCCCCAACCCGGTCATGAACACTGAAGCTTTCTTT
V gene: TRBV5-4; CDR3 length: 16; clone size: NA; J gene: TRBJ2-1; D gene: TRBD1; CDR3 protein: CASRRTGVGSYNEQFF; CDR3 DNA: TGTGCCAGCAGGCGGACAGGGGTTGGCTCCTACAATGAGCAGTTCTTC
V gene: TRBV19; CDR3 length: 15; clone size: few; J gene: TRBJ1-5; D gene: TRBD1; CDR3 protein: CASRAWDRARQPQHF; CDR3 DNA: TGTGCCAGTAGGGCTTGGGACAGGGCGCGTCAGCCCCAGCATTTT
V gene: TRBV28; CDR3 length: 13; clone size: NA; J gene: TRBJ1-5; D gene: NA; CDR3 protein: CASSLGRDQPQHF; CDR3 DNA: TGTGCCAGCAGTTTGGGCAGAGATCAGCCCCAGCATTTT
V gene: TRBV11-3; CDR3 length: 13; clone size: NA; J gene: TRBJ2-5; D gene: NA; CDR3 protein: CASSLERGETQYF; CDR3 DNA: TGTGCCAGCAGCTTAGAACGGGGGGAGACCCAGTACTTC
V gene: TRBV5-1; CDR3 length: 15; clone size: NA; J gene: TRBJ1-4; D gene: TRBD1; CDR3 protein: CASSQDRGQGEKLFF; CDR3 DNA: TGCGCCAGCAGCCAGGACAGGGGGCAGGGGGAAAAACTGTTTTTT
V gene: TRBV6-6; CDR3 length: 14; clone size: few; J gene: TRBJ2-1; D gene: TRBD1; CDR3 protein: CARCSGTGGTEQFF; CDR3 DNA: TGTGCCAGGTGCTCCGGGACAGGGGGGACTGAGCAGTTCTTC
V gene: TRBV10-3; CDR3 length: 18; clone size: NA; J gene: TRBJ1-1; D gene: TRBD1; CDR3 protein: CAISEFSPGQGAFGEAFF; CDR3 DNA: TGTGCCATCAGTGAGTTCTCCCCGGGACAGGGGGCGTTCGGTGAAGCTTTCTTT
V gene: TRBV27; CDR3 length: 13; clone size: once; J gene: TRBJ1-4; D gene: NA; CDR3 protein: CASSLLGSEKLFF; CDR3 DNA: TGTGCCAGCAGTTTATTGGGCTCGGAAAAACTGTTTTTT
V gene: TRBV11-1; CDR3 length: 18; clone size: NA; J gene: TRBJ2-1; D gene: TRBD2; CDR3 protein: CASTPGLAGLTAYNEQFF; CDR3 DNA: TGTGCCAGCACGCCGGGACTAGCGGGCCTCACTGCCTACAATGAGCAGTTCTTC
V gene: TRBV25-1; CDR3 length: 14; clone size: NA; J gene: TRBJ2-7; D gene: NA; CDR3 protein: CASSSGDSSNEQYF; CDR3 DNA: TGTGCCAGCAGCTCAGGAGACAGCAGCAACGAGCAGTACTTC
V gene: TRBV19; CDR3 length: 18; clone size: NA; J gene: TRBJ1-5; D gene: NA; CDR3 protein: CASSIGGSGAHSNQPQHF; CDR3 DNA: TGTGCCAGTAGTATAGGGGGGTCAGGGGCCCATAGCAATCAGCCCCAGCATTTT
V gene: TRBV5-1; CDR3 length: 12; clone size: NA; J gene: TRBJ1-2; D gene: NA; CDR3 protein: CASRGEGYGYTF; CDR3 DNA: TGCGCCAGCAGAGGGGAGGGATATGGCTACACCTTC
V gene: TRBV5-6; CDR3 length: 15; clone size: NA; J gene: TRBJ2-5; D gene: NA; CDR3 protein: CASSLGTGGWETQYF; CDR3 DNA: TGTGCCAGCAGCTTAGGGACTGGCGGGTGGGAGACCCAGTACTTC
V gene: TRBV6-5; CDR3 length: 15; clone size: NA; J gene: TRBJ2-3; D gene: TRBD2; CDR3 protein: CASSYGAGVANTQYF; CDR3 DNA: TGTGCCAGCAGTTACGGAGCGGGGGTCGCCAATACGCAGTATTTT
V gene: TRBV5-4; CDR3 length: 18; clone size: NA; J gene: TRBJ2-1; D gene: NA; CDR3 protein: CASSLGRGRESSYNEQFF; CDR3 DNA: TGTGCCAGCAGCTTGGGGCGAGGGCGGGAAAGCTCCTACAATGAGCAGTTCTTC
V gene: TRBV6-1; CDR3 length: 14; clone size: NA; J gene: TRBJ1-1; D gene: NA; CDR3 protein: CASRQGKRNTEAFF; CDR3 DNA: TGTGCCAGCAGGCAGGGGAAGAGAAACACTGAAGCTTTCTTT
V gene: TRBV12-5; CDR3 length: 13; clone size: NA; J gene: TRBJ2-1; D gene: TRBD2; CDR3 protein: CASGLGGGNEQFF; CDR3 DNA: TGTGCTAGTGGTTTGGGCGGGGGCAATGAGCAGTTCTTC
V gene: TRBV6-5; CDR3 length: 16; clone size: NA; J gene: TRBJ2-5; D gene: TRBD2; CDR3 protein: CASSYSATASGRGQYF; CDR3 DNA: TGTGCCAGCAGTTACTCGGCCACTGCTAGCGGGAGAGGGCAGTACTTC
V gene: TRBV28; CDR3 length: 14; clone size: NA; J gene: TRBJ1-1; D gene: NA; CDR3 protein: CASSSQDSDTEAFF; CDR3 DNA: TGTGCCAGCAGTTCACAGGATTCGGACACTGAAGCTTTCTTT
V gene: TRBV6-1; CDR3 length: 13; clone size: NA; J gene: TRBJ1-1; D gene: NA; CDR3 protein: CASIYLQGTEAFF; CDR3 DNA: TGTGCCAGCATCTACTTACAGGGCACTGAAGCTTTCTTT
V gene: TRBV2; CDR3 length: 14; clone size: NA; J gene: TRBJ2-7; D gene: TRBD2; CDR3 protein: CASSLGTSGVEQYF; CDR3 DNA: TGTGCCAGCAGTTTGGGGACTAGCGGGGTCGAGCAGTACTTC
V gene: TRBV6-5; CDR3 length: 13; clone size: NA; J gene: TRBJ2-7; D gene: NA; CDR3 protein: CATNPRGSYEQYF; CDR3 DNA: TGTGCCACCAACCCCAGGGGTTCCTACGAGCAGTACTTC
V gene: TRBV6-4; CDR3 length: 15; clone size: NA; J gene: TRBJ2-2; D gene: TRBD2; CDR3 protein: CASSTTSVDTGELFF; CDR3 DNA: TGTGCCAGCAGCACGACTAGCGTTGACACCGGGGAGCTGTTTTTT
V gene: TRBV2; CDR3 length: 14; clone size: few; J gene: TRBJ2-2; D gene: TRBD2; CDR3 protein: CASGGLAGPGELFF; CDR3 DNA: TGTGCCAGCGGCGGACTAGCGGGGCCCGGGGAGCTGTTTTTT
V gene: TRBV27; CDR3 length: 18; clone size: NA; J gene: TRBJ2-1; D gene: TRBD1; CDR3 protein: CASSLSGWDSLSYNEQFF; CDR3 DNA: TGTGCCAGCAGTTTATCAGGATGGGACAGCTTATCCTACAATGAGCAGTTCTTC
V gene: TRBV6-1; CDR3 length: 15; clone size: NA; J gene: TRBJ2-5; D gene: NA; CDR3 protein: CASREGAGSLETQYF; CDR3 DNA: TGTGCCAGCAGAGAGGGGGCGGGGAGTTTAGAGACCCAGTACTTC
V gene: TRBV28; CDR3 length: 15; clone size: NA; J gene: TRBJ2-1; D gene: TRBD2; CDR3 protein: CASSYVTSEDDEQFF; CDR3 DNA: TGTGCCAGCAGTTATGTGACTAGCGAGGACGATGAGCAGTTCTTC
V gene: TRBV7-9; CDR3 length: 14; clone size: NA; J gene: TRBJ2-7; D gene: TRBD1; CDR3 protein: CSSSSTGEPYEQYF; CDR3 DNA: TGTTCCAGCAGCTCGACAGGGGAACCCTACGAGCAGTACTTC
V gene: TRBV7-9; CDR3 length: 15; clone size: NA; J gene: TRBJ1-2; D gene: TRBD1; CDR3 protein: CASSLPEQGGYGYTF; CDR3 DNA: TGTGCCAGCAGCCTCCCCGAACAGGGGGGTTATGGCTACACCTTC
V gene: TRBV7-8; CDR3 length: 16; clone size: NA; J gene: TRBJ2-3; D gene: NA; CDR3 protein: CASSLGGGVLTDTQYF; CDR3 DNA: TGTGCCAGCAGCTTAGGCGGGGGCGTCCTCACAGATACGCAGTATTTT
V gene: TRBV10-3; CDR3 length: 14; clone size: NA; J gene: TRBJ1-6; D gene: NA; CDR3 protein: CAISDTGQYSPLHF; CDR3 DNA: TGTGCCATCAGTGACACCGGACAGTATTCACCCCTCCACTTT